This T cell receptor (beta chain) was sequenced in a study of regulatory T cells in long-lasting Graves disease. This clonotype was seen more than once but under ten times. As to time point: newly diagnosed GD, antithyroid drugs for less than 3 months. The TCR library was made from RNA that had been extracted from PBMCs in TRIzol. Building the TCR beta libraries relied on iRepertoire HTBI primers, and CDR3 regions underwent Arm-PCR. TCRdb reprocessed the multiplex PCR reads via MiXCR and lists one record per CDR3 protein. The table has hundreds of thousands of distinct CDR3 sequences, around 15% seen once. Trimming pared 4 bases from V and 2 bases from J, leaving 11 bases between. This CDR3 is 14 amino acids long. Germline loops: CDR1 LNHDA, CDR2 SQIVND (reference sequence). The same data also contributed to another study, on T cells in Graves' hyperthyroidism and ophthalmopathy. This second study says: The HTBI primer set served for first-round RT-PCR of the TCR CDR3.

This chain connects TRBV19 to TRBJ2-5; no reliable D call. This clonotype was obtained from a woman in her twenties or thirties with Graves disease. This specimen was peripheral blood mononuclear cells (PBMCs), taken at new diagnosis, from a patient treated with antithyroid drugs. The CDR3 nucleotides are TGTGCCAGTAGTAAGCTCCAGTTTCAAGAGACCCAGTACTTC. Its protein product is CASSKLQFQETQYF. Complete variable domain (other parts from reference TRBV19 and TRBJ2-5): DGGITQSPKYLFRKEGQNVTLSCEQNLNHDAMYWYRQDPGQGLRLIYYSQIVNDFQKGDIAEGYSVSREKKESFPLTVTSAQKNPTAFYLCASSKLQFQETQYFGPGTRLLVL.